Sequencing of this TCR beta chain was carried out in a study of T cell responses to AZD1222 COVID-19 vaccine. Study-wide points: The study found vaccine-associated CD4 TCRs spanning spike, dominant at 160-218 and 743-854.

Regarding this clone: Its antigen is unidentified.

Trimming removed 5 bases from V and 5 bases from J, with 16 bases in between. CDR1 is SGHDT, CDR2 YYEEEE, per germline. The CDR3 is made up of 14 amino acids. The method was immunoSEQ multiplex PCR; TCRdb's version includes in-frame clones alone and lacks a portion of them. The sample has tens of thousands of clones, 87% seen once. The chain employs TRBV5-6 and TRBJ1-2, with D possibly TRBD1 on 6 matching bases. The receptor's source is an adult in good health. The starting material was peripheral blood, obtained on day 0 of AZD1222 vaccination. The CDR3 DNA reads as TGTGCCAGCAGAGAACAGGGTCTTAGTTATGGCTACACCTTC. It yields the protein CASREQGLSYGYTF.